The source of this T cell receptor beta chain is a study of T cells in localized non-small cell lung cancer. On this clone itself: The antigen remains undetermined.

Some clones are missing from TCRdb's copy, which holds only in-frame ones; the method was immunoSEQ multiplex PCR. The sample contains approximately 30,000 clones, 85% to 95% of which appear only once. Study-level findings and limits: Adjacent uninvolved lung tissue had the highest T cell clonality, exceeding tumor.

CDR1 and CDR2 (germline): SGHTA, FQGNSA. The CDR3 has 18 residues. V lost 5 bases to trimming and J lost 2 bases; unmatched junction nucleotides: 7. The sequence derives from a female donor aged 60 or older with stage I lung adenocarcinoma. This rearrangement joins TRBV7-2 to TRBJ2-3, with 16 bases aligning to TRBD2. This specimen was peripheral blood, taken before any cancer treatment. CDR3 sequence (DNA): TGTGCCAGCAGCCCCGGGACTAGCGGGGGGGCCGACACAGATACGCAGTATTTT. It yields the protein CASSPGTSGGADTDTQYF.